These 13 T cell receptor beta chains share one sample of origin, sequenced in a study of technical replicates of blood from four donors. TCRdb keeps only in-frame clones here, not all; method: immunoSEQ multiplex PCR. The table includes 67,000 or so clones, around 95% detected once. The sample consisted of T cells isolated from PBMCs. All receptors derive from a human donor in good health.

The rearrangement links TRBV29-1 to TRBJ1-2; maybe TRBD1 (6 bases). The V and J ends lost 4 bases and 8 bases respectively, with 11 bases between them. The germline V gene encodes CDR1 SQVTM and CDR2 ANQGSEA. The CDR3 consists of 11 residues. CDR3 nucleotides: TGCAGCGTTGCACAGGGTCCCGGCTACACCTTC. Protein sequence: CSVAQGPGYTF.

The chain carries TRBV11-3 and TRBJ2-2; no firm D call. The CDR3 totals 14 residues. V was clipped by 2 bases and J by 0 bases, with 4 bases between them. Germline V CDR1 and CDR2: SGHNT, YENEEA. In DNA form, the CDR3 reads TGTGCCAGCAGCTTAACTTCGAACACCGGGGAGCTGTTTTTT. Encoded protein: CASSLTSNTGELFF.

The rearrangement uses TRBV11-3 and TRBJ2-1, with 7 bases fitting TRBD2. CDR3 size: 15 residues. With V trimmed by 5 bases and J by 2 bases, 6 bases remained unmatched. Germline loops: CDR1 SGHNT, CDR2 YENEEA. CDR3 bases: TGTGCCAGCAGCGTCAGGGACTACGCCTACAATGAGCAGTTCTTC. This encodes CASSVRDYAYNEQFF.

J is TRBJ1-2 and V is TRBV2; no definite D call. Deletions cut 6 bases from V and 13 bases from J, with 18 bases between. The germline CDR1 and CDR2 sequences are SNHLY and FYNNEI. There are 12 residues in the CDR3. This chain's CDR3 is CASRDSIGNPTF. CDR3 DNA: TGTGCCAGCAGAGATAGCATAGGCAACCCCACCTTC.

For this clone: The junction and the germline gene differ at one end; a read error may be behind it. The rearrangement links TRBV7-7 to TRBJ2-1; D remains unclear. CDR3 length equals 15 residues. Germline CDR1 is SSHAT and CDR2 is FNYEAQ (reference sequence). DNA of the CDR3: TGTGCTAGCAGCTTATCGATGAGCTCCTACAATGAGCAGTTCTTC. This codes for CASSLSMSSYNEQFF. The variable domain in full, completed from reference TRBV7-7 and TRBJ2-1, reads GAGVSQSPRYKVTKRGQDVTLRCDPISSHATLYWYQQALGQGPEFLTYFNYEAQPDKSGLPSDRFSAERPEGSISTLTIQRTEQRDSAMYRCASSLSMSSYNEQFFGPGTRLTVL.

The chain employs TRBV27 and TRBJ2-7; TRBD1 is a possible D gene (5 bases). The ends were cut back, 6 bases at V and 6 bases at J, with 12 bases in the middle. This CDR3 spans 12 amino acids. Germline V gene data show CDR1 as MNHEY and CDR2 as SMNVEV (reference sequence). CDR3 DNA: TGTGCCAGCAGCCCCACAGGAAGCGAGCAGTACTTC. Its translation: CASSPTGSEQYF.

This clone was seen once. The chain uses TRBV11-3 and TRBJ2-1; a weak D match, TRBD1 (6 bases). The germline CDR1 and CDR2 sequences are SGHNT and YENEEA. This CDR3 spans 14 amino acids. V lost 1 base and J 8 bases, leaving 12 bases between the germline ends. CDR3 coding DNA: TGTGCCAGCAGCTTAGGCAGGGGAGTAGATGAGCAGTTCTTC. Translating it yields CASSLGRGVDEQFF.

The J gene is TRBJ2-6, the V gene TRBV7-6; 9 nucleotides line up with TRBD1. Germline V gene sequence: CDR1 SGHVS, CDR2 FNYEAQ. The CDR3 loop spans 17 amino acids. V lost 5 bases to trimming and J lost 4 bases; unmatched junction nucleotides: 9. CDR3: CASSHTGGAPGANVLTF. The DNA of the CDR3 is TGTGCCAGCAGCCACACAGGGGGCGCCCCCGGGGCCAACGTCCTGACTTTC.

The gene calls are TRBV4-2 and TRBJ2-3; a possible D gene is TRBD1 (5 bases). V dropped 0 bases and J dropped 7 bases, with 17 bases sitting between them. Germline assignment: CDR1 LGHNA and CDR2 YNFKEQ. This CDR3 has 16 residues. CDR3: CASSQDLGYGHYTQYF. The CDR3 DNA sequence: TGTGCCAGCAGCCAAGACCTAGGGTATGGACACTATACGCAGTATTTT.

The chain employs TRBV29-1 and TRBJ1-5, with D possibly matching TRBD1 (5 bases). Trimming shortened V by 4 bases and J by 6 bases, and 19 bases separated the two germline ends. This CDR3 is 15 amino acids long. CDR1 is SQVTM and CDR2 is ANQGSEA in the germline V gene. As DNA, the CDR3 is TGCAGCGTTGTTACCGGGGGGGGAAGTTCTCAGCCCCAGCATTTT. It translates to CSVVTGGGSSQPQHF. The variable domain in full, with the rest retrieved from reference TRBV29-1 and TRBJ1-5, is SAVISQKPSRDICQRGTSLTIQCQVDSQVTMMFWYRQQPGQSLTLIATANQGSEATYESGFVIDKFPISRPNLTFSTLTVSNMSPEDSSIYLCSVVTGGGSSQPQHFGDGTRLSIL.

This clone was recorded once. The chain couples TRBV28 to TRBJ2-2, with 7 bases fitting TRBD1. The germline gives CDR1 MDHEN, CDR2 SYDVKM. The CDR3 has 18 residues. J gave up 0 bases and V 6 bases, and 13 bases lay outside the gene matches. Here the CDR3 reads CASSHPVAGTANTGELFF. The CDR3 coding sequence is TGTGCCAGCAGCCACCCAGTAGCCGGGACAGCGAACACCGGGGAGCTGTTTTTT.

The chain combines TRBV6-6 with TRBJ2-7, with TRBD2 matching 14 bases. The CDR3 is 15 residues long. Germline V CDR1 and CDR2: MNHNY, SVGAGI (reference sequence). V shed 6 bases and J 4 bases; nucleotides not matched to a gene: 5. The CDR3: CASRGTSGSGYEQYF. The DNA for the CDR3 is TGTGCCAGCAGGGGGACTAGCGGGAGTGGTTACGAGCAGTACTTC.

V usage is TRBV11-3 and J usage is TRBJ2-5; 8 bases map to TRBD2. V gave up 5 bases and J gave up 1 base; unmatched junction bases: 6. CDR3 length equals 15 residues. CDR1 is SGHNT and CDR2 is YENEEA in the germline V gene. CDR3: CASSKTSVAQETQYF. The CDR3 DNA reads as TGTGCCAGCAGCAAGACTAGCGTGGCCCAAGAGACCCAGTACTTC. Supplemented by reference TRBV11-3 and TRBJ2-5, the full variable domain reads EAGVVQSPRYKIIEKKQPVAFWCNPISGHNTLYWYLQNLGQGPELLIRYENEEAVDDSQLPKDRFSAERLKGVDSTLKIQPAELGDSAVYLCASSKTSVAQETQYFGPGTRLLVL.